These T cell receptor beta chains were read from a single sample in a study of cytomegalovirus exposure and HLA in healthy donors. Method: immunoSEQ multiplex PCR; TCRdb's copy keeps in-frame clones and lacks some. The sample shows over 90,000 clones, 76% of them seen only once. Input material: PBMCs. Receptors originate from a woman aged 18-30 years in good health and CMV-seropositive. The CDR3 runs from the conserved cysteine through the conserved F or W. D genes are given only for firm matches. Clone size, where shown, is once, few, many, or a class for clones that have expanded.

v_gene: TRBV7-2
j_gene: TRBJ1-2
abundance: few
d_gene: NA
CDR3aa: CASSLSSVSGYTF
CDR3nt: TGTGCCAGCAGCTTATCTTCAGTGTCTGGCTACACCTTC

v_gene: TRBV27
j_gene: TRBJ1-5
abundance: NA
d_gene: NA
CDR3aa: CASSFYNQPQHF
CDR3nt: TGTGCCAGCAGTTTTTACAATCAGCCCCAGCATTTT

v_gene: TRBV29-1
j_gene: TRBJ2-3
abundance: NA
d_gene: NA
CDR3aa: CSSESTSTDTQYF
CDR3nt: TGCAGCTCGGAGAGTACTAGCACAGATACGCAGTATTTT

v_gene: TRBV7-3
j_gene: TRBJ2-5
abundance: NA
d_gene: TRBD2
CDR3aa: CASSRGTSRQETQYF
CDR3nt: TGTGCCAGCAGCCGCGGGACTAGCAGGCAAGAGACCCAGTACTTC

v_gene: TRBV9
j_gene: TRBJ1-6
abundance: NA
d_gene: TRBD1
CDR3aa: CASSVHPGTGLQSPLHF
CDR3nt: TGTGCCAGCAGCGTACACCCCGGGACAGGGTTACAATCACCCCTCCACTTT

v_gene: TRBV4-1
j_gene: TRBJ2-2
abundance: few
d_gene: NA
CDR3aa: CASSRIKQGANTGELFF
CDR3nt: TGCGCCAGCAGCCGAATTAAACAGGGCGCGAACACCGGGGAGCTGTTTTTT

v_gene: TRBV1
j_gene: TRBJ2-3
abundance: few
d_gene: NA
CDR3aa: CTSSQTTSDKTSTDTQYF
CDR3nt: TGCACCAGCAGCCAGACAACTAGCGACAAGACTAGCACAGATACGCAGTATTTT

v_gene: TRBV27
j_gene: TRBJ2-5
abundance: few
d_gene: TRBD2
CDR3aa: CASSPRIWTSGSDQETQYF
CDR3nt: TGTGCCAGCAGTCCACGGATATGGACTAGCGGGAGCGACCAAGAGACCCAGTACTTC

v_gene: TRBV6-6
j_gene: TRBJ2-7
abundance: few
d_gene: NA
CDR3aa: CASEGGTYEQYF
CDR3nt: TGTGCCAGTGAAGGGGGAACCTACGAGCAGTACTTC

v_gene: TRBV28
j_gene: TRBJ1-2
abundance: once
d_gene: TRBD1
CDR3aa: CASRQRTGGVAGYTF
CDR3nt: TGTGCCAGCAGACAACGGACAGGGGGTGTAGCCGGCTACACCTTC

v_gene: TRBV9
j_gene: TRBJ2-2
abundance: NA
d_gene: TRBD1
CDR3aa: CASSGRQGLLVGELFF
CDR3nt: TGTGCCAGCAGCGGAAGACAGGGATTGTTGGTCGGGGAGCTGTTTTTT

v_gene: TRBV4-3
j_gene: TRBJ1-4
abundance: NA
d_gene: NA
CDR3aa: CASSQGEGSSTIATNEKLFF
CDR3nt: TGCGCCAGCAGCCAAGGGGAGGGCAGCTCGACTATTGCTACTAATGAAAAACTGTTTTTT

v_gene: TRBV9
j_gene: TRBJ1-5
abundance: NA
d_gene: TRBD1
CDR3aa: CASSVDGRGFQPQHF
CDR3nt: TGTGCCAGCAGCGTAGATGGCAGGGGGTTTCAGCCCCAGCATTTT

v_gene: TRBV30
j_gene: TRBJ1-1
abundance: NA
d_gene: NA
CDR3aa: CAWRWGLRNTEAFF
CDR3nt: TGTGCCTGGAGGTGGGGCTTACGGAACACTGAAGCTTTCTTT

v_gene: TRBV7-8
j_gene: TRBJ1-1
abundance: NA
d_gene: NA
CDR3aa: CASSLDRNTEAFF
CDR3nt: TGTGCCAGCAGCTTAGACAGGAACACTGAAGCTTTCTTT

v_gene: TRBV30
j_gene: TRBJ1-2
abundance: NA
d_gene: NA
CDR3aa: CAWSVARQGYTF
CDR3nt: TGTGCCTGGAGTGTAGCCAGACAGGGCTACACCTTC

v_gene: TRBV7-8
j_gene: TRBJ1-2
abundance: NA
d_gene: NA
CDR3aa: CASSLSQGQGYGYTF
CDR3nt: TGTGCCAGCAGCTTATCTCAGGGGCAGGGCTATGGCTACACCTTC

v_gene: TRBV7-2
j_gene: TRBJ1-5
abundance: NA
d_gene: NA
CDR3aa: CASSSTDQPQHF
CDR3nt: TGTGCCAGCAGCTCGACAGATCAGCCCCAGCATTTT

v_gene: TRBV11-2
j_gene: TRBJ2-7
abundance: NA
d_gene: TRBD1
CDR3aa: CASSRSGQGGDEQYF
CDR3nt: TGTGCCAGCAGCCGCTCTGGACAGGGGGGGGACGAGCAGTACTTC

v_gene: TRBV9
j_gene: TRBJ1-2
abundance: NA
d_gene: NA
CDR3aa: CASSVAFPDYGYTF
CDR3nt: TGTGCCAGCAGCGTAGCTTTCCCCGACTATGGCTACACCTTC

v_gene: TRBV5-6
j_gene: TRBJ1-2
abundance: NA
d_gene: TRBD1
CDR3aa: CASSPTGTYGYTF
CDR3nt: TGTGCCAGCAGCCCGACAGGGACGTATGGCTACACCTTC

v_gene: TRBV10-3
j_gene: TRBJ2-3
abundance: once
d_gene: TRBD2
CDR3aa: CAISDTGTSGGATDTQYF
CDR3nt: TGTGCCATCAGTGATACCGGGACTAGCGGGGGGGCAACAGATACGCAGTATTTT

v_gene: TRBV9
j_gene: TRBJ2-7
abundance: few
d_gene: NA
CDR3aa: CASSVGSDTYYEQYF
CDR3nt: TGTGCCAGCAGCGTAGGTTCGGACACGTACTACGAGCAGTACTTC

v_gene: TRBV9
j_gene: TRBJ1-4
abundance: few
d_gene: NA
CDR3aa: CASSHRTATNEKLFF
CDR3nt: TGTGCCAGCAGCCACCGAACAGCAACTAATGAAAAACTGTTTTTT

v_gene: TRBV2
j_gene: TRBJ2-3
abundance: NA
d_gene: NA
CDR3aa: CASSEAAYRDADTQYF
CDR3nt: TGTGCCAGCAGTGAAGCGGCGTACAGGGATGCAGATACGCAGTATTTT

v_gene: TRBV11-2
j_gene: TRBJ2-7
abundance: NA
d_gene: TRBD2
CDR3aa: CASSLAPEGREREQYF
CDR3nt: TGTGCCAGCAGCTTAGCGCCGGAGGGGAGGGAGCGCGAGCAGTACTTC

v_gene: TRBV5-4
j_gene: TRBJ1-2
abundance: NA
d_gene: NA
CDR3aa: CASSLDWQTNYGYTF
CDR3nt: TGTGCCAGCAGCTTGGACTGGCAGACAAACTATGGCTACACCTTC

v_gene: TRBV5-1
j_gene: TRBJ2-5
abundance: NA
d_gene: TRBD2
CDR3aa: CASSSNLAGGETQYF
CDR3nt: TGCGCCAGCAGCTCAAACCTAGCGGGGGGAGAGACCCAGTACTTC

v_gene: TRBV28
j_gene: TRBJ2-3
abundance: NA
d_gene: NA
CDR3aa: CASSWDSPSTDTQYF
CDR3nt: TGTGCCAGCAGCTGGGACTCCCCTAGCACAGATACGCAGTATTTT

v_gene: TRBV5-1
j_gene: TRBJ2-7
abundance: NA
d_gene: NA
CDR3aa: CASSLDQSYEQYF
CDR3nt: TGCGCCAGCAGCTTGGATCAGTCCTACGAGCAGTACTTC

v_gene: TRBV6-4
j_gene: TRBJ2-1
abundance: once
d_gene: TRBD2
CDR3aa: CASSVQAGDSDEQFF
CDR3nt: TGTGCCAGCAGTGTACAAGCGGGAGATTCGGATGAGCAGTTCTTC

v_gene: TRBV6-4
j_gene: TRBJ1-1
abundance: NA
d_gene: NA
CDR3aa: CASSNRVGTEAFF
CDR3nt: TGTGCCAGCAGTAACAGGGTGGGCACTGAAGCTTTCTTT

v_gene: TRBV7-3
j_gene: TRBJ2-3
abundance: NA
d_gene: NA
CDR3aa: CASSLRGNTDTQYF
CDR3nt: TGTGCCAGCAGCCTACGGGGGAACACAGATACGCAGTATTTT

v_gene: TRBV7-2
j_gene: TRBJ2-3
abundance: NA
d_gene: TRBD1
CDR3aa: CASSRTDRGTQYF
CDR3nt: TGTGCCAGCAGCAGAACGGACAGGGGGACGCAGTATTTT

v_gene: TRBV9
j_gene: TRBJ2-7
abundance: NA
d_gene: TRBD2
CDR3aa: CASSVGTSGMAYEQYF
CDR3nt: TGTGCCAGCAGCGTGGGGACTAGCGGGATGGCGTACGAGCAGTACTTC

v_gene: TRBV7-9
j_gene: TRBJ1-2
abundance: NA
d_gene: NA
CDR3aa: CASSLGAISDKYTF
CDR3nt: TGTGCCAGCAGCTTAGGGGCAATTTCCGATAAATACACCTTC

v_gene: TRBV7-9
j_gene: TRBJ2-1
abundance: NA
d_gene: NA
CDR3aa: CASSLGAGAGQDEQFF
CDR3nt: TGTGCCAGCTCCCTTGGGGCGGGGGCGGGTCAAGATGAGCAGTTCTTC

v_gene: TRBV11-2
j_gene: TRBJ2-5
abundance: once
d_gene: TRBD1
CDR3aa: CASSLYRDSKETQYF
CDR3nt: TGTGCCAGCAGCTTATACCGGGACAGTAAAGAGACCCAGTACTTC

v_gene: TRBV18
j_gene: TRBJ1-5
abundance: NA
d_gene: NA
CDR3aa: CASSMDIPSAQHF
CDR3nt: TGTGCCAGCTCAATGGACATTCCTTCGGCCCAGCATTTT

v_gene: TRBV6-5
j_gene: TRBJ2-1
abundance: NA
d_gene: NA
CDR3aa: CASTEGNEQFF
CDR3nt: TGTGCCAGCACCGAGGGCAATGAGCAGTTCTTC

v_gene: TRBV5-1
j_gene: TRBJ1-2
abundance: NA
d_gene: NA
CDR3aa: CASSSGPGTYGYTF
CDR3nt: TGCGCCAGCAGCTCCGGTCCCGGTACCTATGGCTACACCTTC

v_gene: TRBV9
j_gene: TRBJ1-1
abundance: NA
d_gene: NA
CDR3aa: CASSVGGRTEAFF
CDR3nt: TGTGCCAGCAGCGTAGGGGGGCGCACTGAAGCTTTCTTT

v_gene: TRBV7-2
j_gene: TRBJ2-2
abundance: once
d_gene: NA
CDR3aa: CASSLFGANTGELFF
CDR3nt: TGTGCCAGCAGCTTGTTCGGGGCGAACACCGGGGAGCTGTTTTTT

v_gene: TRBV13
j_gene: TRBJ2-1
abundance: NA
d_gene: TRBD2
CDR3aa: CASSLAGPGGEQFF
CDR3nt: TGTGCCAGCAGCCTAGCGGGGCCGGGGGGTGAGCAGTTCTTC

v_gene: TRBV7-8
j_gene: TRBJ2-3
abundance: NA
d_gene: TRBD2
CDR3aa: CASSFPSGGTDTQYF
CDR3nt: TGTGCCAGCAGCTTTCCTAGCGGCGGCACAGATACGCAGTATTTT

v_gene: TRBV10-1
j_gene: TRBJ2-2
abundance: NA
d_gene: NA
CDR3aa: CASSGVSNTGELFF
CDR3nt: TGCGCCAGCAGTGGCGTTTCGAACACCGGGGAGCTGTTTTTT

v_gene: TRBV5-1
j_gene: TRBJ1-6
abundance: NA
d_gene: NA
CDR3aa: CASSLDGSASSYNSPLHF
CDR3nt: TGCGCCAGCAGCTTGGATGGCAGCGCTAGCTCCTATAATTCACCCCTCCACTTT

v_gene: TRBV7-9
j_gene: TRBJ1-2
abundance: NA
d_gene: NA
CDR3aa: CASSERQEHNYGYTF
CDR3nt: TGTGCCAGCAGCGAGCGACAGGAGCACAACTATGGCTACACCTTC

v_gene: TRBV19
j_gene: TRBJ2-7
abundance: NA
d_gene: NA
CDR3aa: CASSISVRSYEQYF
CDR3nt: TGTGCCAGTAGTATAAGTGTACGGTCCTACGAGCAGTACTTC

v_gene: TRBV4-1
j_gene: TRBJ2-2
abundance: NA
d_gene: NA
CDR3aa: CASSQDPTLEGAGELFF
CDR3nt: TGCGCCAGCAGCCAAGATCCAACCCTAGAAGGGGCCGGGGAGCTGTTTTTT

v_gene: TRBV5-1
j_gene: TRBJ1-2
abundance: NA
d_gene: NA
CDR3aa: CASSPREGGYTF
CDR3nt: TGCGCCAGCAGCCCCAGGGAGGGAGGCTACACCTTC